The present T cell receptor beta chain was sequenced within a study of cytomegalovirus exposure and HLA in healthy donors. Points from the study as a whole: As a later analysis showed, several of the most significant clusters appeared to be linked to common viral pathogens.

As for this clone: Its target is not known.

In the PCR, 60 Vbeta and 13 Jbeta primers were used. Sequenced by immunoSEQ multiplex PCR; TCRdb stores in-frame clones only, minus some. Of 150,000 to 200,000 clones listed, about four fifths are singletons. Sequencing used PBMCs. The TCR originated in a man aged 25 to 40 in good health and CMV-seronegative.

DNA of the CDR3: TGTGCCAGTAGTGACAGGCAGAATCAGCCCCAGCATTTT. Its protein is CASSDRQNQPQHF. The chain links TRBV19 to TRBJ1-5; tentatively, D is TRBD1 (6 bases). CDR3 size: 13 residues. The germline V and J ends were trimmed by 5 bases and 4 bases, with 9 bases remaining between them. Germline CDR1 is LNHDA and CDR2 is SQIVND (reference sequence).